This T cell receptor (beta chain) originates from a study of cytomegalovirus exposure and HLA in healthy donors. The trim removed 2 bases at V and 2 bases at J, leaving 0 bases unmatched. The CDR3 is made up of 14 amino acids. CDR1 and CDR2 (germline): MRHNA, SNTAGT. Primers for the PCR totalled 60 Vbeta and 13 Jbeta. Data came from immunoSEQ multiplex PCR; TCRdb stores just in-frame clones and leaves some out. The sample yields around 84,000 clones, roughly four fifths seen once. This clone was counted only a few times. V usage is TRBV6-4 and J usage is TRBJ2-1; 7 bases line up with TRBD2. The TCR was taken from a human donor in good health. The material sequenced was PBMCs. CDR3 coding DNA: TGTGCCAGCAGTGACGGGGGGGCCTACAATGAGCAGTTCTTC. It yields the protein CASSDGGAYNEQFF.